This T cell receptor beta chain was captured in a study of cytomegalovirus exposure and HLA in healthy donors. Study-wide findings and caveats: Later on, an analysis tied 15,000 to 20,000 TCR beta sequences to HLA alleles at 0.05 false discovery rate. A highly shared variant cluster was judged a likely technical artifact.

Though nominally healthy at sampling, donors likely had unrecorded immune exposures. V gave up 3 bases and J gave up 0 bases, with 8 bases separating them. CDR1 GTSNPN and CDR2 SVGIG come from the germline V gene (reference sequence). CDR3 length: 13 residues. Remarks on this clone: Its antigen is not identified. No conserved phenylalanine or tryptophan ends this CDR3, so it is likely a read error.

With 60 Vbeta and 13 Jbeta primers, the PCR was carried out. Original handling: Among the unique TCR beta chains that a later analysis counted, some 73 million in all, about 12 million were shared. The table came from immunoSEQ multiplex PCR; TCRdb's copy has only in-frame clones and leaves some out. For V, J and clone size, that table is used; D and trimming come from the DNA. The profile shows some 120,000 clones, 75% to 85% of them singletons. This clonotype originated in a man in his forties in good health and CMV-seronegative. The chain uses TRBV30 and TRBJ1-1; D is uncertain. What was sequenced was PBMCs. The CDR3 is CAWSLQVNTEAFV. DNA for the CDR3: TGTGCCTGGAGCCTTCAGGTGAACACTGAAGCTTTCGTT.